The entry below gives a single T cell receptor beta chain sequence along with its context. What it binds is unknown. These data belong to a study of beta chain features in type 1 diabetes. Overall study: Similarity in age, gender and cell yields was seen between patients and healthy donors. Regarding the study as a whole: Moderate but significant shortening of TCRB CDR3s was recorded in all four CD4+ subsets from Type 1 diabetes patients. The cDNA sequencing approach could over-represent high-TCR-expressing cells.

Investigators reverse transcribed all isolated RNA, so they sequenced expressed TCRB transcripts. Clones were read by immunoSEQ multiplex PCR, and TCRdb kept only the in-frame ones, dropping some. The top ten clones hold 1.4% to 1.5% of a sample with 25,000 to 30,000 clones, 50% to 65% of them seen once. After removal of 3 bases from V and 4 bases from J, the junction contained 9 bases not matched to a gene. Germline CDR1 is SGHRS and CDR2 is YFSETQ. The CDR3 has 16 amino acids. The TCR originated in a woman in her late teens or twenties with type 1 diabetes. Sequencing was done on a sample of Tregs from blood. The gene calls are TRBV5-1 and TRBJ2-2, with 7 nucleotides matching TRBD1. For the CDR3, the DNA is TGCGCCAGCAGCTACTTACAGGGGCCGAGCACCGGGGAGCTGTTTTTT. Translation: CASSYLQGPSTGELFF.